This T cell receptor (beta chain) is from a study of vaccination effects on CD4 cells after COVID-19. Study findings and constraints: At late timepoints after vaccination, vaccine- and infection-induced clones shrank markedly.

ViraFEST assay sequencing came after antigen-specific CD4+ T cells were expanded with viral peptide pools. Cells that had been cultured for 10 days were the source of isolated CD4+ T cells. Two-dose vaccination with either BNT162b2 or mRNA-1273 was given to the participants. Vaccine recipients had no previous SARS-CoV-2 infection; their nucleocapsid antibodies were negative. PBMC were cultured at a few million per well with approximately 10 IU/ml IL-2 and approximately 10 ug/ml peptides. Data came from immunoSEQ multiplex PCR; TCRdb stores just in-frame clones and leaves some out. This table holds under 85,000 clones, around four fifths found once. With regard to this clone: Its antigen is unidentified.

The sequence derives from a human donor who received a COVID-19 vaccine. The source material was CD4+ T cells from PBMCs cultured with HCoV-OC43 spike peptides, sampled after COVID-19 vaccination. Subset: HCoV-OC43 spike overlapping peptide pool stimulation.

The CDR3 coding sequence is TGTGCCAGCAGCCCAGGACCTACGGTTTCACCCCTCCACTTT. Translating it yields CASSPGPTVSPLHF. The chain links TRBV7-2 to TRBJ1-6; D remains unclear. Germline CDR1 SGHTA, CDR2 FQGNSA. This CDR3 is 14 amino acids long. V lost 5 bases, J lost 9 bases, and 14 bases lay in between.